The 2 T cell receptor beta chains below all came from one sample that was sequenced in a study of long-term antiretroviral therapy in people with HIV. The authors ran the immunoSEQ assay, v3.0, at survey level. The repertoire was sequenced with immunoSEQ multiplex PCR; TCRdb's copy has only in-frame clones and lacks some. The table shows 25,000 to 30,000 clones, with around 84% occurring only once. The sample in question was unsorted PBMCs, obtained 0.4 years after starting antiretroviral therapy. These receptors came from a young man with HIV.

This clone was recorded once. The J gene is TRBJ1-1, the V gene TRBV7-2, with unresolved D. The V gene lost 5 bases and the J gene lost 5 bases, with 15 bases spanning the gap. The germline V gene encodes CDR1 SGHTA and CDR2 FQGNSA. The CDR3 sequence is 14 residues long. The CDR3 DNA reads as TGTGCCAGCAGCCCCCGGGTTCGTGGGACTGAAGCTTTCTTT. Translating it yields CASSPRVRGTEAFF.

V is TRBV9 and J is TRBJ2-1; 7 positions agree with TRBD2. The CDR3 length is 17 residues. CDR1 is SGDLS, CDR2 YYNGEE, per germline. The ends lost 4 bases at V and 0 bases at J; junction bases unmatched: 10. CDR3 residues: CASSSHSGWSSYNEQFF. In nucleotides, the CDR3 is TGTGCCAGCAGCTCCCATAGCGGGTGGAGCTCCTACAATGAGCAGTTCTTC.